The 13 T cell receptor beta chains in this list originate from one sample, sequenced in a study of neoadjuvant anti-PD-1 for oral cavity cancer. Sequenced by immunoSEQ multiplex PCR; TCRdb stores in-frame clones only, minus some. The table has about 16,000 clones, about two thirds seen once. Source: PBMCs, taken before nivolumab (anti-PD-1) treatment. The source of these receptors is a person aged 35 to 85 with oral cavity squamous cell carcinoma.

The CDR3 is CASSLGTLNQPQHF. CDR3 nucleotides: TGTGCCAGCAGCCTCGGGACATTAAATCAGCCCCAGCATTTT. The chain carries TRBV2 and TRBJ1-5; a possible D gene is TRBD1 (6 bases). V lost 6 bases and J lost 4, with 13 bases in between. Looked up from germline, CDR1 is SNHLY and CDR2 is FYNNEI. This CDR3 has 14 residues.

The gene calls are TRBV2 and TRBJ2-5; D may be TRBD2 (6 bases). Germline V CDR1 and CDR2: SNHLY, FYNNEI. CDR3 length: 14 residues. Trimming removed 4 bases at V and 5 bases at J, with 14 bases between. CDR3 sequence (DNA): TGTGCCAGCAGTGTAAGGGGCGGGGTTGAGACCCAGTACTTC. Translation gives CASSVRGGVETQYF.

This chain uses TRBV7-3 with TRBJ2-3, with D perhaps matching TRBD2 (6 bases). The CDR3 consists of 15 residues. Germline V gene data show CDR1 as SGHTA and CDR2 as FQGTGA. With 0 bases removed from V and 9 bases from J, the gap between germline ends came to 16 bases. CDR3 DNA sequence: TGTGCCAGCAGCTTAACGTATGGGGGGAGGTGGACGCAGTATTTT. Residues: CASSLTYGGRWTQYF.

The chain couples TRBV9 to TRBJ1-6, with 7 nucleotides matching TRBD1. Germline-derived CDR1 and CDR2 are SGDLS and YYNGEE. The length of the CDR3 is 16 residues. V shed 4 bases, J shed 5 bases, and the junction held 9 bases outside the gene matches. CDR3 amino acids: CASSLEGGQHNSPLHF. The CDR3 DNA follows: TGTGCCAGCAGCCTTGAAGGGGGACAGCATAATTCACCCCTCCACTTT.

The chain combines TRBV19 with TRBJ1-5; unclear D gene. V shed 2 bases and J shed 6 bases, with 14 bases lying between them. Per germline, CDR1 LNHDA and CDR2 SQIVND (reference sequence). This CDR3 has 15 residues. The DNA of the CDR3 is TGTGCCAGTAGTATAACGGTTCGGGTGTCTCAGCCCCAGCATTTT. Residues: CASSITVRVSQPQHF.

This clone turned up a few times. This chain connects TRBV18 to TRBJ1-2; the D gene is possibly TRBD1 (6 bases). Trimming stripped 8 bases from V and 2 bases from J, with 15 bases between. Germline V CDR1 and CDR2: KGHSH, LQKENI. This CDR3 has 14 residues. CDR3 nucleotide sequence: TGTGCCAGCACGGACAGCGGGGGAAACTATGGCTACACCTTC. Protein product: CASTDSGGNYGYTF.

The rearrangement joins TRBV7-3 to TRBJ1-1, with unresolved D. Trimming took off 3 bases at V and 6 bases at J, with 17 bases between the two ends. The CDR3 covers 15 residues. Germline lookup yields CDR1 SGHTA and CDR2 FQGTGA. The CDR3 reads CASSLSGNGKAEAFF. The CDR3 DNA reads TGTGCCAGCAGCTTGTCCGGAAACGGGAAGGCTGAAGCTTTCTTT.

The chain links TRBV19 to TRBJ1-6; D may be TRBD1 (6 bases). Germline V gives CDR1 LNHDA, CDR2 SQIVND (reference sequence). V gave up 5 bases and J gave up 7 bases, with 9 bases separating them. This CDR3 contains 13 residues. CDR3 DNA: TGTGCCAGTAGTCCGAGGGGGAATTCACCCCTCCACTTT. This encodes CASSPRGNSPLHF.

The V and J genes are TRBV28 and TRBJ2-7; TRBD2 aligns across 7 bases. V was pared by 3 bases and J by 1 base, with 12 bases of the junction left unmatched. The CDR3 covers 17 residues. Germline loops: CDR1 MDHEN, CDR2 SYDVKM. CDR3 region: CASSFPLGSGKSYEQYF. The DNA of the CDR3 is TGTGCCAGCAGTTTCCCCCTAGGCAGCGGGAAATCCTACGAGCAGTACTTC.

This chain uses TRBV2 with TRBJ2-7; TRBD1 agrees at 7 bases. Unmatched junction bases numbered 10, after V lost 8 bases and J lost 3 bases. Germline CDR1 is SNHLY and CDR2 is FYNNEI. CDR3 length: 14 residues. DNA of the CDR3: TGTGCCAGCGAAAACCCGGGACAGATCTACGAGCAGTACTTC. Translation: CASENPGQIYEQYF.

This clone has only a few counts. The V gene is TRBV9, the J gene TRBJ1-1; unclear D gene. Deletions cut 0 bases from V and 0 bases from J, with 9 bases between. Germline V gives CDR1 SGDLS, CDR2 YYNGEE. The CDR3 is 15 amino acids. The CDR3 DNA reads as TGTGCCAGCAGCGTAGTCCCAGCTTTGAACACTGAAGCTTTCTTT. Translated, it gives CASSVVPALNTEAFF.

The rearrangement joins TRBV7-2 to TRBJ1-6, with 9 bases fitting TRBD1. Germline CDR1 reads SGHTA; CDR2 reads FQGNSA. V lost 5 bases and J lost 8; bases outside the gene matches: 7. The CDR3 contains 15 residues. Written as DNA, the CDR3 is TGTGCCAGCAGCGCACAGGGGGCCGGGTATTCACCCCTCCACTTT. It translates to CASSAQGAGYSPLHF.

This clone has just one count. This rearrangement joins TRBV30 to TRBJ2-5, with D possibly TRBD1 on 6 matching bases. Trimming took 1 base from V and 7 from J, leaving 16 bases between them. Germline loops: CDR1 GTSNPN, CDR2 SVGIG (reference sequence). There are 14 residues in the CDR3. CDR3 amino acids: CAWSEGTLKGTQYF. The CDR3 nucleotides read TGTGCCTGGAGTGAGGGGACATTGAAGGGGACCCAGTACTTC.